Sequencing of this T cell receptor beta chain was carried out in a study of Ad26.COV2.S vaccination and SARS-CoV-2 variants. Method: immunoSEQ multiplex PCR; TCRdb's copy keeps in-frame clones and lacks some. The repertoire consists of over 450,000 clones, with around 89% occurring once and the leading ten covering 1.5% to 2%. Treatment described: some 20 received Ad26.COV2.S at low or high dose, single or two shots; several received placebo; per-sample allocation not given. Samples were taken on day 63 after the first vaccine or placebo injection. This sequence was found in a person aged 18 to 59 who received the Ad26.COV2.S COVID-19 vaccine or a placebo. This specimen was peripheral blood, taken in a trial of Ad26.COV2.S vaccine versus placebo.

CDR3 nucleotides: TGTGCCAGCAGTTTATACGGAACAGGGGGCGATGAAGCTTTCTTT. This codes for CASSLYGTGGDEAFF. This rearrangement joins TRBV27 to TRBJ1-1, with 9 nucleotides matching TRBD1. CDR1 is MNHEY and CDR2 is SMNVEV in the germline V gene (reference sequence). The V and J ends lost 1 base and 7 bases, in that order; junction bases with no gene match: 7. The CDR3 sequence is 15 residues long.